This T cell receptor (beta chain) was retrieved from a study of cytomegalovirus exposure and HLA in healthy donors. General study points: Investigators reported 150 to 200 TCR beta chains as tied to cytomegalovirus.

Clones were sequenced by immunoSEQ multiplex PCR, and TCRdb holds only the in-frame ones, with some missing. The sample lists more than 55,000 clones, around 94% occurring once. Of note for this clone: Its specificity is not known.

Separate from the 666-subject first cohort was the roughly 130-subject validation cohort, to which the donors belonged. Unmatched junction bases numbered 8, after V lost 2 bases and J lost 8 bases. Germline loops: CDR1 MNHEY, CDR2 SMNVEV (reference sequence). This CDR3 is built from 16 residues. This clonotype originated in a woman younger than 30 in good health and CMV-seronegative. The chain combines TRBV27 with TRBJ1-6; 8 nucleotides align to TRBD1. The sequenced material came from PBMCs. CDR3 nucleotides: TGTGCCAGCAGTTTAGTATACGACAGGGGTCATTCACCCCTCCACTTT. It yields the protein CASSLVYDRGHSPLHF.